The 28 T cell receptor beta chains in this list originate from one sample, sequenced in a study of blood T cell repertoires in COVID-19 (dated by TCRdb to the early 2020s). The receptor library was made with the immunoSEQ multiplex PCR assay. In its TCRdb copy, this immuneACCESS table keeps in-frame sequences only and misses some clones. Where compared with another copy, unresolved V genes explain less than half of these, and the others have no known cause. This sample comprises some 200,000 clones, 60% to 85% of them detected only once. The top ten constitute just over 8.5% of the sample. The sample consisted of peripheral blood. These receptors all come from a woman between 50 and 59 years old with active or convalescent COVID-19.

The chain uses TRBV4-3 and TRBJ1-1; 9 bases agree with TRBD1. CDR1 and CDR2 from the germline V gene are LGHNA and YSLEER. The trim removed 1 base at V and 11 bases at J, leaving 17 bases unmatched. The CDR3 runs to 17 residues. The CDR3 sequence: CASSQVSGTGRDRVAFF. For the CDR3, the DNA is TGCGCCAGCAGCCAAGTTTCAGGGACAGGGAGGGACCGTGTGGCTTTCTTT.

The V gene is TRBV5-4, the J gene TRBJ2-5; 12 bases line up with TRBD1. Germline V gene lookup returns CDR1 SGHNT and CDR2 YYREEE (reference sequence). Unmatched junction bases numbered 11, after V lost 4 bases and J lost 1 base. This CDR3 spans 18 amino acids. Written as DNA, the CDR3 is TGTGCCAGCAGCAAGGGACAGGGGGCAAGGCAGCCCCAAGAGACCCAGTACTTC. It translates to CASSKGQGARQPQETQYF.

The V gene is TRBV14, the J gene TRBJ2-2, with a tentative D call TRBD2 (5 bases). The V end lost 2 bases, the J end lost 6 bases, and 16 bases lay between the germline ends. The germline V gene has CDR1 SGHDN and CDR2 FVKESK. The CDR3 sequence is 16 residues long. The chain's CDR3 is CASSQWTGVSAGELFF. CDR3 sequence (DNA): TGTGCCAGCAGCCAATGGACCGGGGTGTCGGCCGGGGAGCTGTTTTTT.

The chain joins TRBV2 to TRBJ2-5; 8 bases match TRBD1. Trimming at V came to 3 bases and at J to 6 bases, leaving 3 bases not matched to a gene. In germline, CDR1 is SNHLY, CDR2 FYNNEI. There are 13 residues in the CDR3. The CDR3 DNA reads as TGTGCCAGCAGTGATGACAGGGGAAAGACCCAGTACTTC. The encoded protein is CASSDDRGKTQYF.

This chain connects TRBV11-2 to TRBJ1-4, with D possibly being TRBD1 (6 bases). The CDR3 is 17 amino acids. V was trimmed by 2 bases and J by 5 bases, leaving 18 bases between them. The germline CDR1 and CDR2 sequences are SGHAT and FQNNGV. DNA of the CDR3: TGTGCCAGCAGCTTAAGGGGGGGAGGACAAGTCAATGAAAAACTGTTTTTT. Translation gives CASSLRGGGQVNEKLFF.

The chain carries TRBV2 and TRBJ1-4, with D unclear. Germline V CDR1 and CDR2: SNHLY, FYNNEI. The CDR3 covers 16 residues. Trimming took 3 bases from V and 0 from J, leaving 11 bases between them. The CDR3 DNA reads TGTGCCAGCAGTGAGGGCAGGATTGCAACTAATGAAAAACTGTTTTTT. Its translation: CASSEGRIATNEKLFF.

In its sample, this clone was seen once. The chain joins TRBV20-1 to TRBJ2-3; D is uncertain. Per germline, CDR1 DFQATT and CDR2 SNEGSKA (reference sequence). The CDR3 is 13 residues long. The V end lost 3 bases, the J end lost 1 base, and 8 bases lay between the germline ends. CDR3 protein: CSASGPGTDTQYF. CDR3 nucleotides: TGCAGTGCTAGTGGCCCAGGCACAGATACGCAGTATTTT.

The chain is built from TRBV7-8 and TRBJ2-5, with 10 bases aligning to TRBD2. Germline CDR1 SGHVS, CDR2 FQNEAQ. V lost 1 base, J lost 6 bases, and 17 bases stayed unmatched. The CDR3 is 19 amino acids. The CDR3 sequence is CASSLGPIGLAGEKKTQYF. CDR3 in DNA: TGTGCCAGCAGCTTAGGTCCCATCGGTCTAGCGGGGGAGAAAAAGACCCAGTACTTC.

In this sample, this clone turned up a few times. The rearrangement uses TRBV11-2 and TRBJ1-4; 8 bases fit TRBD1. With 7 bases clipped from V and 5 bases from J, the junction kept 9 bases outside the gene matches. The CDR3 covers 15 residues. Germline V lookup: CDR1 SGHAT, CDR2 FQNNGV. CDR3 nucleotide sequence: TGTGCCAGCACCCCCTCAAGGACAGGGAATGAAAAACTGTTTTTT. This translates into CASTPSRTGNEKLFF.

This chain joins TRBV12-3 or TRBV12-4 and TRBJ2-1; D is ambiguous. V was shortened by 0 bases and J by 15 bases, with 15 bases between the two germline ends. The CDR3 covers 13 residues. CDR3 loop: CASSLAARQVGFF. The CDR3, as DNA: TGTGCCAGCAGTTTAGCTGCCCGGCAGGTGGGGTTCTTC.

V gene TRBV5-1 combines with J gene TRBJ2-7; 7 nucleotides agree with TRBD1. The CDR3 runs to 14 residues. J gave up 2 bases and V 5 bases, and 7 bases lay outside the gene matches. The germline CDR1 and CDR2 sequences are SGHRS and YFSETQ. The CDR3 sequence is CASSVAGGTYEQYF. CDR3 in DNA: TGCGCCAGCAGTGTAGCAGGGGGAACCTACGAGCAGTACTTC.

CDR3 in DNA: TGTGCCACCCAACAGGGGAATCAGCCCCAGCATTTT. Translation gives CATQQGNQPQHF. The chain links TRBV7-9 to TRBJ1-5; 7 nucleotides align to TRBD1. Looked up from germline, CDR1 is SEHNR and CDR2 is FQNEAQ (reference sequence). V shed 10 bases and J 4 bases; nucleotides not matched to a gene: 4. This CDR3 has 12 amino acids.

This clone showed up just a few times. The chain is built from TRBV5-1 and TRBJ2-7, with 9 bases fitting TRBD2. V trimming: 4 bases; J trimming: 5 bases; junction bases outside the gene matches: 16. Germline CDR1 SGHRS, CDR2 YFSETQ. This CDR3 contains 17 residues. CDR3 protein: CASSTLAGALVGNEQYF. DNA for the CDR3: TGCGCCAGCAGCACCTTAGCGGGGGCGCTCGTAGGGAACGAGCAGTACTTC.

The gene calls are TRBV28 and TRBJ2-5; D gene unclear. V was cut by 2 bases and J by 4 bases, with 14 bases left in between. The CDR3 length is 15 residues. Per germline, CDR1 MDHEN and CDR2 SYDVKM. The CDR3 reads CASSLPYSGRETQYF. For the CDR3, the DNA is TGTGCCAGCAGTTTACCGTACTCTGGGCGAGAGACCCAGTACTTC.

The chain carries TRBV2 and TRBJ2-5; D is unresolved. CDR1 is SNHLY and CDR2 is FYNNEI in the germline V gene. The CDR3 totals 13 residues. V lost 6 bases, J lost 2 bases, and 10 bases lay in between. CDR3 in DNA: TGTGCCAGCAGCCGACAAGAACAAGAGACCCAGTACTTC. This encodes CASSRQEQETQYF. The entire variable domain, with the rest obtained from reference TRBV2 and TRBJ2-5, is as follows: EPEVTQTPSHQVTQMGQEVILRCVPISNHLYFYWYRQILGQKVEFLVSFYNNEISEKSEIFDDQFSVERPDGSNFTLKIRSTKLEDSAMYFCASSRQEQETQYFGPGTRLLVL.

The chain employs TRBV19 and TRBJ2-1, with 12 bases lining up with TRBD2. Germline-derived CDR1 and CDR2 are LNHDA and SQIVND (reference sequence). The length of the CDR3 is 20 residues. V shed 2 bases, J shed 1 base, and the junction held 12 bases outside the gene matches. The DNA of the CDR3 is TGTGCCAGTAGTATAAGGGGAGGACTAGCGGGGTTTAGGTCCTACAATGAGCAGTTCTTC. Amino acids: CASSIRGGLAGFRSYNEQFF. The entire variable domain, with the rest obtained from reference TRBV19 and TRBJ2-1, is as follows: DGGITQSPKYLFRKEGQNVTLSCEQNLNHDAMYWYRQDPGQGLRLIYYSQIVNDFQKGDIAEGYSVSREKKESFPLTVTSAQKNPTAFYLCASSIRGGLAGFRSYNEQFFGPGTRLTVL.

This clone was seen a few times. Relative to the germline gene, one junction end is altered; a read error may explain this. The chain has TRBV2 and TRBJ1-1; D is undetermined. The length of the CDR3 is 14 residues. In germline, CDR1 is SNHLY, CDR2 FYNNEI. In DNA form, the CDR3 reads TGTGCCAGCACTGAATGGGCGTCGGGAACTGAAGCTTTCTTT. It specifies CASTEWASGTEAFF.

The CDR3 sequence: CAWSVSGGLYGYTF. Here the CDR3 DNA reads TGTGCCTGGAGTGTTTCTGGGGGCCTCTATGGCTACACCTTC. The gene calls are TRBV30 and TRBJ1-2; the D gene is possibly TRBD1 (6 bases). The CDR3 is 14 residues long. Germline lookup yields CDR1 GTSNPN and CDR2 SVGIG (reference sequence). Trimming left V 0 bases short and J 4 bases short, with 12 bases between.

In its sample, this clone was seen once. The DNA of the CDR3 is TGTGCCAGCTCCCCGCCGGGAAGCGGGGTGAGCTCCTACGAGCAGTACTTC. Its translation: CASSPPGSGVSSYEQYF. V usage is TRBV18 and J usage is TRBJ2-7, with TRBD2 matching 7 bases. Germline loops: CDR1 KGHSH, CDR2 LQKENI. V lost 6 bases to trimming and J lost 0 bases; unmatched junction nucleotides: 14. This CDR3 has 17 residues.

This clone has only a few counts. The chain employs TRBV28 and TRBJ1-2; 7 bases are a match to TRBD1. Trimming at V came to 5 bases and at J to 3 bases, leaving 12 bases not matched to a gene. This CDR3 comprises 16 residues. Germline CDR1 and CDR2: MDHEN and SYDVKM. DNA of the CDR3: TGTGCCAGCAGTCGTCGGACCGACCAGGGGGACTATGGCTACACCTTC. Amino acids: CASSRRTDQGDYGYTF.

The gene calls are TRBV13 and TRBJ1-2; the D is unclear. The CDR3 spans 12 residues. The V gene's germline CDR1 is PRHDT and CDR2 FYEKMQ (reference sequence). Trimming stripped 4 bases from V and 1 base from J, with 4 bases between. CDR3 protein: CASSSRNYGYTF. The CDR3 DNA is TGTGCCAGCAGCTCCCGTAACTATGGCTACACCTTC.

The chain couples TRBV20-1 to TRBJ1-1; D might be TRBD1 (6 bases). The germline V gene has CDR1 DFQATT and CDR2 SNEGSKA (reference sequence). V was pared by 3 bases and J by 6 bases, with 11 bases between. The CDR3 covers 12 residues. CDR3 sequence (DNA): TGCAGTGCTAGTCAGGGGCTAGCTGAAGCTTTCTTT. Translated, it gives CSASQGLAEAFF.

This chain uses TRBV18 with TRBJ1-5, with 8 bases identical to TRBD1. CDR1 is KGHSH and CDR2 is LQKENI in the germline V gene. The CDR3 is 18 amino acids. Unmatched junction bases numbered 12, after V lost 0 bases and J lost 5 bases. CDR3 residues: CASSPPRTGINSDQPQHF. The CDR3, as DNA: TGTGCCAGCTCACCACCCCGGACAGGGATTAACAGCGATCAGCCCCAGCATTTT.

The rearrangement joins TRBV28 to TRBJ2-7, with 11 bases fitting TRBD2. Trimming cost V 4 bases and J 7 bases; bases outside gene matches: 18. Germline V gene sequence: CDR1 MDHEN, CDR2 SYDVKM. The CDR3 is 18 amino acids. CDR3 sequence reads: CASSSPGTSGHPGGEQYF. As DNA, the CDR3 is TGTGCCAGCAGTTCCCCTGGGACTAGCGGCCATCCGGGGGGGGAGCAGTACTTC.

The chain links TRBV24-1 to TRBJ1-3; D is unclear. V lost 5 bases and J lost 0, with 16 bases in between. Germline V lookup: CDR1 KGHDR, CDR2 SFDVKD. The CDR3 has 17 residues. CDR3 region: CATSGGVGERSGNTIYF. CDR3 DNA: TGTGCCACCAGTGGTGGGGTCGGGGAACGCTCTGGAAACACCATATATTTT.

The CDR3 nucleotides are TGTGCCTGGAGTGTCCAATCACCCCTCCACTTT. It translates to CAWSVQSPLHF. This chain connects TRBV30 to TRBJ1-6; D is ambiguous. V shed 0 bases and J shed 10 bases, with 4 bases lying between them. The CDR3 consists of 11 residues. CDR1 and CDR2 (germline): GTSNPN, SVGIG (reference sequence).

This clone has a single count. This chain links TRBV19 with TRBJ1-1; 7 nucleotides line up with TRBD1. V trimming: 6 bases; J trimming: 4 bases; junction bases outside the gene matches: 8. Per germline, CDR1 LNHDA and CDR2 SQIVND (reference sequence). The CDR3 spans 14 residues. The CDR3 is CASSPTGMGTEAFF. The CDR3 coding sequence is TGTGCCAGTAGCCCGACAGGGATGGGCACTGAAGCTTTCTTT.

The V gene is TRBV6-4, the J gene TRBJ2-7; the match to TRBD1 covers 7 bases. This CDR3 has 16 amino acids. Germline-derived CDR1 and CDR2 are MRHNA and SNTAGT. Trimming took 6 bases from V and 0 from J; bases not matched to a gene: 11. Here the CDR3 reads CASSSPRTGLSYEQYF. The CDR3 bases are TGTGCCAGCAGCTCCCCCCGGACAGGCCTCTCCTACGAGCAGTACTTC.